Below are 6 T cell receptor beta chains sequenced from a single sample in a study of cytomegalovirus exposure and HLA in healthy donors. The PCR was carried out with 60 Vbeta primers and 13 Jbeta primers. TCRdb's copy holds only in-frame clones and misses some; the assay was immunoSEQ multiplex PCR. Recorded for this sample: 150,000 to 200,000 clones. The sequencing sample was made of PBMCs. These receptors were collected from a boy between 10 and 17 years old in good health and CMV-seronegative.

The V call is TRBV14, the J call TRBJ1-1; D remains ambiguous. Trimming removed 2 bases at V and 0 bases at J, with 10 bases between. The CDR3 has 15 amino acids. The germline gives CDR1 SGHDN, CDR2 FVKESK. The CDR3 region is CASSQWRGMNTEAFF. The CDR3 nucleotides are TGTGCCAGCAGCCAATGGCGGGGAATGAACACTGAAGCTTTCTTT.

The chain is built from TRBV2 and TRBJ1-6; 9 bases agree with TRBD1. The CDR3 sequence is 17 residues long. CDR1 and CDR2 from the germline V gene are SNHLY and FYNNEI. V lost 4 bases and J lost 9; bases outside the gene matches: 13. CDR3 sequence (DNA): TGTGCCAGCAGTGGACAGGGGGGCCCCCCCCGTGGTTCACCCCTCCACTTT. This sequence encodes CASSGQGGPPRGSPLHF.

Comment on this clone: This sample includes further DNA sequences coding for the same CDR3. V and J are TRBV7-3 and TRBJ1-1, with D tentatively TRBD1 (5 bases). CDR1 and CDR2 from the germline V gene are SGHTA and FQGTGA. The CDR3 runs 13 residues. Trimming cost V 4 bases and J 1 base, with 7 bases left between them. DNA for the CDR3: TGTGCCAGCAGCTCCGGACAGAACACTGAAGCTTTCTTT. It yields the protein CASSSGQNTEAFF.

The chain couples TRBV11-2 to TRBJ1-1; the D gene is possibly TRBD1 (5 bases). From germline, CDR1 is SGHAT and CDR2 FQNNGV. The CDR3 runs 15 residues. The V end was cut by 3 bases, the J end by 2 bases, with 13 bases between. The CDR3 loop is CASSFSDISNTEAFF. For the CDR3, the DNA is TGTGCCAGCAGCTTCTCGGACATTTCCAACACTGAAGCTTTCTTT.

The CDR3 region is CASSQEGRGRYSGANVLTF. The CDR3 DNA reads as TGTGCCAGCAGCCAAGAGGGCAGGGGGAGGTACTCTGGGGCCAACGTCCTGACTTTC. The chain couples TRBV4-2 to TRBJ2-6; perhaps TRBD1 as D (7 bases). The germline V gene has CDR1 LGHNA and CDR2 YNFKEQ. With 0 bases removed from V and 0 bases from J, the gap between germline ends came to 15 bases. The CDR3 is 19 amino acids.

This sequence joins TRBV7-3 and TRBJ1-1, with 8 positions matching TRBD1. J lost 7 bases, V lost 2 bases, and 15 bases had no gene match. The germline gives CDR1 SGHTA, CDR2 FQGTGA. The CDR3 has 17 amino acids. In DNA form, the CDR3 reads TGTGCCAGCAGCTTATCCTTGGACAGGGCAATATCGATTGAAGCTTTCTTT. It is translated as CASSLSLDRAISIEAFF.